The T cell receptor beta chain described here comes from a study of blood T cell repertoires in COVID-19. At the level of the study: Sites across the United States, Italy and Spain contributed samples from acute and convalescent COVID-19. Nucleic acid was either cDNA or gDNA, and it came from T cells, B-cell-depleted T cells, or PBMCs.

The CDR3 extends over 13 amino acids. Looked up from germline, CDR1 is ENHRY and CDR2 is SYGVKD. Trimming left V 0 bases short and J 6 bases short, with 8 bases between. Original analysis: Counts of nucleated cells, estimated from reference gene primer amplification, were obtained. Assay used: immunoSEQ multiplex PCR; TCRdb lists only in-frame clones, some missing. That table gives V, J and clone size, and the DNA gave D and trimming. The table has under 80,000 clones, over 85% seen once; the top ten hold approximately 6%. This clone was seen only once. The material sequenced was peripheral blood. The TCR was taken from a human donor in a cohort sampled during active COVID-19. The rearrangement joins TRBV10-3 to TRBJ1-2; possibly TRBD1 for D (5 bases). CDR3 DNA sequence: TGTGCCATCAGTGAGTCGGGCAGGGATGGCTACACCTTC. Its translation: CAISESGRDGYTF.